These 28 T cell receptor beta chains share one sample of origin, sequenced in a study of cytomegalovirus exposure and HLA in healthy donors (dated by TCRdb to 2015 to 2018). Receptor amplification or capture employed the immunoSEQ multiplex PCR assay. A mixture of 60 forward primers for TCR Vbeta segments and 13 reverse primers for TCR Jbeta segments was used in the multiplex PCR. Here the immuneACCESS table is served through TCRdb, limited to in-frame sequences with V and J called. Missing clones are a known gap in these copies; in checked studies unresolved V genes cover under half, and the rest lacks a known reason. A total of approximately 150,000 clones appear in this sample, roughly 79% of them only once. The ten largest clonotypes hold approximately 1.3% of the sample. Material for sequencing was PBMCs. Source of these receptors: a man younger than 45 in good health and CMV-seronegative.

The chain couples TRBV6-5 to TRBJ1-4; D remains unclear. The CDR3 is 15 residues long. V lost 2 bases to trimming and J lost 0 bases, with 7 bases between them. Germline CDR1 reads MNHEY; CDR2 reads SVGAGI. The CDR3 coding sequence is TGTGCCAGCAGTTACCGACAAGCAACTAATGAAAAACTGTTTTTT. Amino acids: CASSYRQATNEKLFF.

The chain combines TRBV7-2 with TRBJ2-1; 8 nucleotides align to TRBD1. This CDR3 is 15 amino acids long. The germline gives CDR1 SGHTA, CDR2 FQGNSA. V shed 5 bases and J 4 bases; nucleotides not matched to a gene: 7. CDR3 amino acids: CASSLGQGRYNEQFF. CDR3 coding DNA: TGTGCCAGCAGCCTAGGACAGGGACGGTACAATGAGCAGTTCTTC.

This chain links TRBV29-1 with TRBJ2-3, with 7 bases lining up with TRBD2. Unmatched junction bases numbered 7, after V lost 2 bases and J lost 2 bases. Germline loops: CDR1 SQVTM, CDR2 ANQGSEA. This CDR3 comprises 15 residues. CDR3 nucleotide sequence: TGCAGCGTTGAATTGGCGGGAGCCATCACAGATACGCAGTATTTT. Residues: CSVELAGAITDTQYF.

The chain carries TRBV2 and TRBJ1-5; TRBD1 aligns across 11 bases. The V segment lost 9 bases and the J segment 7 bases; nucleotides outside the gene matches: 8. This CDR3 region has 14 residues. Germline V lookup: CDR1 SNHLY, CDR2 FYNNEI. The CDR3 coding sequence is TGTGCCAGTACAGGGACAGGGGGTGACCAGCCCCAGCATTTT. Amino acids: CASTGTGGDQPQHF. Full variable domain (remainder filled in from reference TRBV2 and TRBJ1-5): EPEVTQTPSHQVTQMGQEVILRCVPISNHLYFYWYRQILGQKVEFLVSFYNNEISEKSEIFDDQFSVERPDGSNFTLKIRSTKLEDSAMYFCASTGTGGDQPQHFGDGTRLSIL.

V gene TRBV7-9 combines with J gene TRBJ2-7; TRBD2 is a possible D gene (5 bases). Germline V gives CDR1 SEHNR, CDR2 FQNEAQ (reference sequence). The CDR3 totals 16 residues. V was cut by 1 base and J by 0 bases, with 13 bases left in between. CDR3 protein: CASSLEAQRNSYEQYF. The CDR3 DNA sequence: TGTGCCAGCAGCTTAGAGGCCCAGCGGAACTCCTACGAGCAGTACTTC.

In its sample, this clone was seen once. The V gene is TRBV5-1, the J gene TRBJ1-1; 7 bases are a match to TRBD1. After removal of 4 bases from V and 1 base from J, the junction contained 4 bases not matched to a gene. Per germline, CDR1 SGHRS and CDR2 YFSETQ. This CDR3 has 14 amino acids. The CDR3 loop is CASSPGQKNTEAFF. In nucleotides, the CDR3 is TGCGCCAGCAGCCCGGGACAGAAGAACACTGAAGCTTTCTTT.

This rearrangement joins TRBV6-1 to TRBJ2-5; D not certain. Deletions cut 6 bases from V and 5 bases from J, with 19 bases between. The CDR3 is made up of 15 amino acids. Germline lookup yields CDR1 MNHNS and CDR2 SASEGT. The CDR3 DNA sequence: TGTGCCAGCAGCCCCCCAGCGAACCCCTGGGAGACCCAGTACTTC. It translates to CASSPPANPWETQYF.

This clone turned up a few times. The chain recombines TRBV30 with TRBJ2-7, with D maybe TRBD1 (5 bases). The V gene lost 2 bases and the J gene lost 2 bases, with 13 bases spanning the gap. Germline V gene lookup returns CDR1 GTSNPN and CDR2 SVGIG (reference sequence). The length of the CDR3 is 14 residues. CDR3 loop: CAWSLTDVPYEQYF. The CDR3 nucleotides are TGTGCCTGGAGTCTGACAGACGTCCCCTACGAGCAGTACTTC.

The chain has TRBV6-5 and TRBJ2-1, with D possibly TRBD2 on 6 matching bases. The V gene's germline CDR1 is MNHEY and CDR2 SVGAGI. This CDR3 contains 15 residues. Trimming removed 8 bases at V and 1 base at J, with 15 bases between. CDR3 in DNA: TGTGCCAGCCATCCCCTAGCGTTATCCTACAATGAGCAGTTCTTC. Protein: CASHPLALSYNEQFF.

The chain has TRBV5-6 and TRBJ1-5; D is possibly TRBD1 (5 bases). This CDR3 is 13 amino acids long. Germline CDR1 reads SGHDT; CDR2 reads YYEEEE. V dropped 4 bases and J dropped 4 bases, with 9 bases sitting between them. DNA of the CDR3: TGTGCCAGCAGCGACAGTTTAAATCAGCCCCAGCATTTT. This gives the protein CASSDSLNQPQHF.

The genes are TRBV7-2 and TRBJ2-1, with 11 bases fitting TRBD2. The ends lost 4 bases at V and 7 bases at J; junction bases unmatched: 6. Germline values: CDR1 SGHTA, CDR2 FQGNSA. The CDR3 length is 15 residues. The CDR3 is CASSSLAGGLNEQFF. The CDR3 DNA follows: TGTGCCAGCAGCTCTTTAGCGGGGGGGCTTAATGAGCAGTTCTTC.

This sequence joins TRBV5-6 and TRBJ2-3; D is possibly TRBD2 (6 bases). The V end was cut by 6 bases, the J end by 5 bases, with 19 bases between. Germline V gives CDR1 SGHDT, CDR2 YYEEEE. This CDR3 is 15 amino acids long. Written as DNA, the CDR3 is TGTGCCAGCACTCCTGGACTAACAGGTATAGATACGCAGTATTTT. Protein: CASTPGLTGIDTQYF.

The chain is built from TRBV7-8 and TRBJ2-7; TRBD1 aligns across 8 bases. The germline V gene encodes CDR1 SGHVS and CDR2 FQNEAQ. CDR3 size: 13 residues. The junction had 2 bases not matched to a gene; V was cut back by 0 bases and J by 7 bases. CDR3 DNA: TGTGCCAGCAGCTTAGCAGGACAGGGAGAGCAGTACTTC. Its translation is CASSLAGQGEQYF. Filled out from reference TRBV7-8 and TRBJ2-7, the complete variable domain reads GAGVSQSPRYKVAKRGQDVALRCDPISGHVSLFWYQQALGQGPEFLTYFQNEAQLDKSGLPSDRFFAERPEGSVSTLKIQRTQQEDSAVYLCASSLAGQGEQYFGPGTRLTVT.

The chain is built from TRBV9 and TRBJ2-5; 12 nucleotides line up with TRBD1. Germline CDR1 is SGDLS and CDR2 is YYNGEE. Germline trimming cut 4 bases from V and 4 bases from J; bases unmatched to any gene: 11. The CDR3 extends over 17 amino acids. CDR3 in amino acids: CASSPPGGQGAGETQYF. CDR3 DNA sequence: TGTGCCAGCAGCCCGCCTGGGGGACAGGGGGCCGGAGAGACCCAGTACTTC.

This clone was observed a few times. The chain recombines TRBV7-3 with TRBJ2-1; TRBD2 agrees at 10 bases. Germline-derived CDR1 and CDR2 are SGHTA and FQGTGA. The ends lost 6 bases at V and 4 bases at J; junction bases unmatched: 3. The CDR3 covers 14 residues. CDR3 residues: CASSRAGGYNEQFF. DNA for the CDR3: TGTGCCAGCAGTCGAGCGGGAGGGTACAATGAGCAGTTCTTC.

J is TRBJ2-7 and V is TRBV27; D might be TRBD1 (5 bases). Germline values: CDR1 MNHEY, CDR2 SMNVEV (reference sequence). The V gene lost 3 bases and the J gene lost 2 bases, with 8 bases spanning the gap. The CDR3 is 13 amino acids. In DNA form, the CDR3 reads TGTGCCAGCAGTTTGGCCAGGGCCTACGAGCAGTACTTC. It is translated as CASSLARAYEQYF.

The V call is TRBV28, the J call TRBJ1-1; TRBD1 might be the D (5 bases). The CDR3 runs 15 residues. Trimming cost V 1 base and J 1 base, with 10 bases left between them. Germline CDR1 and CDR2: MDHEN and SYDVKM. The CDR3 loop reads CASSLSGGGNTEAFF. CDR3 in DNA: TGTGCCAGCAGTTTATCCGGGGGGGGGAACACTGAAGCTTTCTTT.

This chain joins TRBV6-1 and TRBJ2-1; no definite D call. The CDR3 consists of 12 residues. Trimming removed 10 bases from V and 7 bases from J, with 14 bases in between. Germline V gene data show CDR1 as MNHNS and CDR2 as SASEGT. The CDR3 DNA reads as TGTGCCATCGAGGATCTGGTTAATGAGCAGTTCTTC. Translated, it gives CAIEDLVNEQFF.

The chain links TRBV10-3 to TRBJ2-1; 8 bases are a match to TRBD1. V shed 10 bases and J 8 bases; nucleotides not matched to a gene: 19. Germline V gene sequence: CDR1 ENHRY, CDR2 SYGVKD. This CDR3 has 16 amino acids. The CDR3: CATLNSGGEVVYEQFF. The CDR3 region has the DNA TGTGCCACACTCAACTCAGGGGGCGAGGTTGTCTATGAGCAGTTCTTC.

The V call is TRBV29-1, the J call TRBJ1-6; a weak D match, TRBD1 (5 bases). V lost 4 bases, J lost 6 bases, and 10 bases lay in between. This CDR3 spans 13 amino acids. The V gene's germline CDR1 is SQVTM and CDR2 ANQGSEA. CDR3 sequence (DNA): TGCAGCGTTGCGGCGGGACCTAATTCACCCCTCCACTTT. Translating gives CSVAAGPNSPLHF.

The V call is TRBV28, the J call TRBJ2-7; no clear D gene. Germline lookup yields CDR1 MDHEN and CDR2 SYDVKM. Trimming removed 7 bases at V and 5 bases at J, with 15 bases between. The CDR3 loop spans 13 amino acids. The CDR3 sequence: CASMPPRFNEQYF. CDR3 bases: TGTGCCAGCATGCCACCCAGATTCAACGAGCAGTACTTC.

The V call is TRBV25-1, the J call TRBJ1-1, with 11 bases fitting TRBD1. Germline trimming cut 5 bases from V and 4 bases from J; bases unmatched to any gene: 3. Germline values: CDR1 MGHDK, CDR2 SYGVNS. This CDR3 region has 14 residues. The CDR3 DNA sequence: TGTGCCAGCAGTACCGGGACAGGGGGCACTGAAGCTTTCTTT. Amino acid sequence: CASSTGTGGTEAFF.

This clone was seen once. The V call is TRBV29-1, the J call TRBJ2-5, with D perhaps matching TRBD1 (5 bases). Germline assignment: CDR1 SQVTM and CDR2 ANQGSEA. CDR3 length: 16 amino acids. V gave up 0 bases and J gave up 4 bases, with 18 bases separating them. CDR3 in amino acids: CSVEEYVAGKAETQYF. CDR3 DNA sequence: TGCAGCGTTGAAGAGTATGTGGCAGGGAAGGCAGAGACCCAGTACTTC. The full variable domain, with the rest looked up from reference TRBV29-1 and TRBJ2-5, is SAVISQKPSRDICQRGTSLTIQCQVDSQVTMMFWYRQQPGQSLTLIATANQGSEATYESGFVIDKFPISRPNLTFSTLTVSNMSPEDSSIYLCSVEEYVAGKAETQYFGPGTRLLVL.

The V gene is TRBV13, the J gene TRBJ2-3; weak D call: TRBD2 (6 bases). V dropped 3 bases and J dropped 10 bases, with 11 bases sitting between them. The CDR3 extends over 12 amino acids. Germline-derived CDR1 and CDR2 are PRHDT and FYEKMQ (reference sequence). CDR3 in amino acids: CASSFGGNAQYF. CDR3 nucleotides: TGTGCCAGCAGCTTCGGGGGTAACGCGCAGTATTTT. Drawing the rest from reference TRBV13 and TRBJ2-3, the complete variable domain is AAGVIQSPRHLIKEKRETATLKCYPIPRHDTVYWYQQGPGQDPQFLISFYEKMQSDKGSIPDRFSAQQFSDYHSELNMSSLELGDSALYFCASSFGGNAQYFGPGTRLTVL.

The V call is TRBV28, the J call TRBJ1-3; TRBD1 matches at 7 bases. Germline CDR1 MDHEN, CDR2 SYDVKM. V trimming: 6 bases; J trimming: 0 bases; junction bases outside the gene matches: 8. The CDR3 contains 16 residues. The CDR3 DNA is TGTGCCAGCAGATCACAGGGGCCCGACTCTGGAAACACCATATATTTT. This encodes CASRSQGPDSGNTIYF.

The gene calls are TRBV27 and TRBJ1-3; D is possibly TRBD1 (6 bases). V shed 4 bases and J shed 4 bases, with 8 bases lying between them. The germline gives CDR1 MNHEY, CDR2 SMNVEV (reference sequence). The CDR3 is 13 residues long. The CDR3 spells CASSSGQGNTIYF. CDR3 coding DNA: TGTGCCAGCAGTTCCGGACAGGGAAACACCATATATTTT.

The rearrangement uses TRBV7-9 and TRBJ2-7; D possibly corresponds to TRBD1 (6 bases). There are 13 residues in the CDR3. The germline V gene has CDR1 SEHNR and CDR2 FQNEAQ (reference sequence). The germline V and J ends were trimmed by 7 bases and 2 bases, with 12 bases remaining between them. The CDR3 is CASTGTYTYEQYF. In DNA form, the CDR3 reads TGTGCCAGCACTGGGACATACACCTACGAGCAGTACTTC.

This clone was seen a handful of times. The gene calls are TRBV5-4 and TRBJ2-2, with a tentative D call TRBD2 (6 bases). The CDR3 length is 15 residues. The germline V gene has CDR1 SGHNT and CDR2 YYREEE (reference sequence). Trimming took off 5 bases at V and 5 bases at J, with 16 bases between the two ends. The CDR3 bases are TGTGCCAGCAGACAACCGGGACTCGGGACCGGGGAGCTGTTTTTT. This encodes CASRQPGLGTGELFF.